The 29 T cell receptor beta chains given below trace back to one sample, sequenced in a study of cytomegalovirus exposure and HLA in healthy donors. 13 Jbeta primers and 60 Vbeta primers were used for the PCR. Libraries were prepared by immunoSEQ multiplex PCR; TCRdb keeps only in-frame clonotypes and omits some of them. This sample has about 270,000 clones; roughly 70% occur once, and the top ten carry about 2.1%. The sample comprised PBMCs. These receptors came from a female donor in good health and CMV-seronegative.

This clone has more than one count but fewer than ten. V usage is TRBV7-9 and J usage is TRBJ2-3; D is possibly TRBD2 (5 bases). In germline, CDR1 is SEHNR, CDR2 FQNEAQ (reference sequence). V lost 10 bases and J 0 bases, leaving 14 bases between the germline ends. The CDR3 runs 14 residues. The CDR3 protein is CATADWPSTDTQYF. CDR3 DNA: TGTGCCACGGCGGACTGGCCTAGCACAGATACGCAGTATTTT.

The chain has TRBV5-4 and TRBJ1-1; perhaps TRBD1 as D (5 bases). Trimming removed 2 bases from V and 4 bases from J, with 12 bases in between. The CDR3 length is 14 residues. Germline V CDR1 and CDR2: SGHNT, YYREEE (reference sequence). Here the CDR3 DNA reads TGTGCCAGCAGCTTATCACAGGTCGGCACTGAAGCTTTCTTT. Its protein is CASSLSQVGTEAFF.

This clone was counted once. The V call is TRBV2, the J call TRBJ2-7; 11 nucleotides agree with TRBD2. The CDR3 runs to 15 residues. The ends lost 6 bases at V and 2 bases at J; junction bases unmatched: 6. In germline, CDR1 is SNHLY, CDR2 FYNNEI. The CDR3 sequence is CASSPLAGETYEQYF. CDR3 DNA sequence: TGTGCCAGCAGCCCACTAGCGGGAGAAACCTACGAGCAGTACTTC.

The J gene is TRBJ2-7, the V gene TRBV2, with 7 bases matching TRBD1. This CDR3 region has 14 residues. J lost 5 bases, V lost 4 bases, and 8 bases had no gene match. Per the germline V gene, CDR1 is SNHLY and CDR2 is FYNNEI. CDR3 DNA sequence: TGTGCCAGCAGTGCCCGGACAGGAGCGCACGAGCAGTACTTC. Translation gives CASSARTGAHEQYF.

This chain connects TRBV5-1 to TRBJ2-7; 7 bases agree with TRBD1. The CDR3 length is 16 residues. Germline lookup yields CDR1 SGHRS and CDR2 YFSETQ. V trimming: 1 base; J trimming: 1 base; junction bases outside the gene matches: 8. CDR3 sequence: CASSLQPGQESYEQYF. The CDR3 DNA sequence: TGCGCCAGCAGCTTGCAGCCCGGACAGGAGTCCTACGAGCAGTACTTC.

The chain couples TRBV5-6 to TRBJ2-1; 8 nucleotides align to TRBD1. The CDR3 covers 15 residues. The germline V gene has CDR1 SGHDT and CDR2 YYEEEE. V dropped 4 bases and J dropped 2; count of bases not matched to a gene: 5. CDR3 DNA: TGTGCCAGCAGCCTGGGGGACAGGACCTACAATGAGCAGTTCTTC. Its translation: CASSLGDRTYNEQFF. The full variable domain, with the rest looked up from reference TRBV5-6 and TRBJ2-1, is DAGVTQSPTHLIKTRGQQVTLRCSPKSGHDTVSWYQQALGQGPQFIFQYYEEEERQRGNFPDRFSGHQFPNYSSELNVNALLLGDSALYLCASSLGDRTYNEQFFGPGTRLTVL.

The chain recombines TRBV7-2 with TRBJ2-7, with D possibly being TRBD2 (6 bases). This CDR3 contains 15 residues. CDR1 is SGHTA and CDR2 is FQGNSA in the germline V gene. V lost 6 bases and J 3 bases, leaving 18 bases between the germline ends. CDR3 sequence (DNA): TGTGCCAGCAGGAGGTACGCCACGGGGGACTACGAGCAGTACTTC. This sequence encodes CASRRYATGDYEQYF.

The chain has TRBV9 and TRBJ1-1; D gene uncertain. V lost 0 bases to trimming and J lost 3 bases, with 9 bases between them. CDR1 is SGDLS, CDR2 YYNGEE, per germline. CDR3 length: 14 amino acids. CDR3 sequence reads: CASSVAVGDTEAFF. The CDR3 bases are TGTGCCAGCAGCGTAGCTGTCGGGGACACTGAAGCTTTCTTT.

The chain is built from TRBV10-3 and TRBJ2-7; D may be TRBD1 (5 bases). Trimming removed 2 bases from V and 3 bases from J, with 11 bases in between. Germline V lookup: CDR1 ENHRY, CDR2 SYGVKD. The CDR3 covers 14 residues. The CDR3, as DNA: TGTGCCATCAGTGAGCAGGGCGGCATCTACGAGCAGTACTTC. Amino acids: CAISEQGGIYEQYF.

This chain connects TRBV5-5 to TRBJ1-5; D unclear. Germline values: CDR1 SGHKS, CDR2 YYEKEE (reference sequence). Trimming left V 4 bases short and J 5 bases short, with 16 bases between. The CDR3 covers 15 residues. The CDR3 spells CASSPGPEVYQPQHF. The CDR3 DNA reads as TGTGCCAGCAGCCCTGGACCGGAGGTGTATCAGCCCCAGCATTTT. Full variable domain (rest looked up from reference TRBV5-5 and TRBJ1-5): DAGVTQSPTHLIKTRGQQVTLRCSPISGHKSVSWYQQVLGQGPQFIFQYYEKEERGRGNFPDRFSARQFPNYSSELNVNALLLGDSALYLCASSPGPEVYQPQHFGDGTRLSIL.

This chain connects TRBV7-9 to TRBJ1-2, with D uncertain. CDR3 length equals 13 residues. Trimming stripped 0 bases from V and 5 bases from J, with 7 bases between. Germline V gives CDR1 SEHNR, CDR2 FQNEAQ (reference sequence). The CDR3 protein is CASSLAGDYGYTF. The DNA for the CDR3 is TGTGCCAGCAGCTTAGCCGGTGATTATGGCTACACCTTC.

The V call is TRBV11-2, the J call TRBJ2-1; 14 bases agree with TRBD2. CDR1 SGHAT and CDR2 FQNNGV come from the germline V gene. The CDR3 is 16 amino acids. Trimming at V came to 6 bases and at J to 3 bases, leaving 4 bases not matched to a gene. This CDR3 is CASRGTSGRLYNEQFF. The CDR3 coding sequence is TGTGCCAGCAGGGGGACTAGCGGGAGACTCTACAATGAGCAGTTCTTC.

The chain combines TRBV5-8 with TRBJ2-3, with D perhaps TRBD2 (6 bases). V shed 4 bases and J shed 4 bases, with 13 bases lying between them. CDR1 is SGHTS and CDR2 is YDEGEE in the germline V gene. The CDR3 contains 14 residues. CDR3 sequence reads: CASSTRLGPDTQYF. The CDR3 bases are TGTGCCAGCAGCACACGACTAGGCCCAGATACGCAGTATTTT.

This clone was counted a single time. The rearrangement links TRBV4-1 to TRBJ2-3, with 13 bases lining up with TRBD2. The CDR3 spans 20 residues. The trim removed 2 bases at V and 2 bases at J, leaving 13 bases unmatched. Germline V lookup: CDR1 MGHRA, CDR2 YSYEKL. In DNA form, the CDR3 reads TGCGCCAGCAGCCAACTGGTACTAGCGGGAGGGCCACGCGTCACAGATACGCAGTATTTT. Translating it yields CASSQLVLAGGPRVTDTQYF.

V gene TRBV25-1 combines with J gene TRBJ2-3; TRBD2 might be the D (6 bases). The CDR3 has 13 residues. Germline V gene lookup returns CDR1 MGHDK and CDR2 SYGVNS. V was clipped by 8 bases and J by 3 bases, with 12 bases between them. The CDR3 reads CASAASVTDTQYF. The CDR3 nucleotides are TGTGCCAGCGCCGCTAGCGTTACAGATACGCAGTATTTT. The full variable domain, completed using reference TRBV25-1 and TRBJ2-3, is EADIYQTPRYLVIGTGKKITLECSQTMGHDKMYWYQQDPGMELHLIHYSYGVNSTEKGDLSSESTVSRIRTEHFPLTLESARPSHTSQYLCASAASVTDTQYFGPGTRLTVL.

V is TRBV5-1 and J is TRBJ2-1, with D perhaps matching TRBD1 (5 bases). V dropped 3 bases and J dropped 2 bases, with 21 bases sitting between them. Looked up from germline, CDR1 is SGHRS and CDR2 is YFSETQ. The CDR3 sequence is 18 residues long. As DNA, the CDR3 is TGCGCCAGCAGCTCCTTACCCGTTTATTCCAGGGCCTACAATGAGCAGTTCTTC. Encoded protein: CASSSLPVYSRAYNEQFF.

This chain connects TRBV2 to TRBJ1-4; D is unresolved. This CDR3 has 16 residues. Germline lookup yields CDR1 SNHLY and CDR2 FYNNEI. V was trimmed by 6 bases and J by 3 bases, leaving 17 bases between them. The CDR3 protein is CASRALRESPNEKLFF. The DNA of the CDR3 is TGTGCCAGCAGGGCCTTGAGGGAGTCTCCTAATGAAAAACTGTTTTTT.

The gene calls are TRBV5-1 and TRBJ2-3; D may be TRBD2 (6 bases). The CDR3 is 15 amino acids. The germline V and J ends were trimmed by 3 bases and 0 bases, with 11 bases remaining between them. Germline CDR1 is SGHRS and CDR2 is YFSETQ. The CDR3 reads CASSSPGLSTDTQYF. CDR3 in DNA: TGCGCCAGCAGCTCTCCGGGACTGAGCACAGATACGCAGTATTTT.

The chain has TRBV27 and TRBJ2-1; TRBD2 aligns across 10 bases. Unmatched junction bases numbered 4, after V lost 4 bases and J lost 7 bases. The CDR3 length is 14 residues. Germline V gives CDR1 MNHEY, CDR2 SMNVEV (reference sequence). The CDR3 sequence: CASSWGLALNEQFF. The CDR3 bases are TGTGCCAGCAGTTGGGGACTAGCGCTTAATGAGCAGTTCTTC.

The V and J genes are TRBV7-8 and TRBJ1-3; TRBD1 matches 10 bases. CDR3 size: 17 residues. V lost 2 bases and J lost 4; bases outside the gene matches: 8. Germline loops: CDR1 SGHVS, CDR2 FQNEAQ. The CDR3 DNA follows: TGTGCCAGCAGCTTAAGGCCGGGACAGGGGATCGGAAACACCATATATTTT. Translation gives CASSLRPGQGIGNTIYF.

As DNA, the CDR3 is TGTGCCAGCAGCTTGGGCCTAGCGGGAGTGTTAACCCAGTACTTC. Its protein is CASSLGLAGVLTQYF. The chain uses TRBV5-8 and TRBJ2-5; TRBD2 agrees at 10 bases. Trimming took 0 bases from V and 8 from J; bases not matched to a gene: 7. Germline-derived CDR1 and CDR2 are SGHTS and YDEGEE. The CDR3 loop spans 15 amino acids.

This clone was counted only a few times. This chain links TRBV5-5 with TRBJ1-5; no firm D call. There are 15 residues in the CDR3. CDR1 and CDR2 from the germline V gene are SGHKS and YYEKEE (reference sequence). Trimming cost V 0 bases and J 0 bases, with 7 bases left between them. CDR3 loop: CASSLGTYSNQPQHF. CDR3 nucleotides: TGTGCCAGCAGCTTGGGCACCTATAGCAATCAGCCCCAGCATTTT.

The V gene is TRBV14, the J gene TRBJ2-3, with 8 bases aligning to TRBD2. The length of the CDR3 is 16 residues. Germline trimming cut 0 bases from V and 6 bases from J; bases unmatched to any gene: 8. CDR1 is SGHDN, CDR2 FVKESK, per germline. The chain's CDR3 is CASSQDPGLVSDTQYF. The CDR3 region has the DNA TGTGCCAGCAGCCAAGACCCGGGACTAGTCTCGGATACGCAGTATTTT.

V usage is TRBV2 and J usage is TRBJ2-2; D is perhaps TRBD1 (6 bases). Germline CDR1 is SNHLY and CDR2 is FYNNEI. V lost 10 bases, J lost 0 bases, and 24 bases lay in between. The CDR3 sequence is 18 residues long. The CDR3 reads CAIQSRDNTMSNTGELFF. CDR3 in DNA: TGTGCCATCCAGAGTAGGGACAATACGATGTCGAACACCGGGGAGCTGTTTTTT.

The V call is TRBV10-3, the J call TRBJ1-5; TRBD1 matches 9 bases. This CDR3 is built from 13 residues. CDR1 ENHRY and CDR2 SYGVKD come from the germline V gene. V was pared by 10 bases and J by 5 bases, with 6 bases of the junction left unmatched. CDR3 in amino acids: CASNRGQDQPQHF. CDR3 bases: TGTGCCAGTAACAGGGGGCAGGATCAGCCCCAGCATTTT.

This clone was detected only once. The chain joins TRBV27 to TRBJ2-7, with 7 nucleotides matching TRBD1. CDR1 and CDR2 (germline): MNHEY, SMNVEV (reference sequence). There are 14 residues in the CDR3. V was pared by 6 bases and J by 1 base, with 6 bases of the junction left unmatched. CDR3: CASRSPGQSYEQYF. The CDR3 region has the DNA TGTGCCAGCAGGTCTCCGGGACAGTCCTACGAGCAGTACTTC.

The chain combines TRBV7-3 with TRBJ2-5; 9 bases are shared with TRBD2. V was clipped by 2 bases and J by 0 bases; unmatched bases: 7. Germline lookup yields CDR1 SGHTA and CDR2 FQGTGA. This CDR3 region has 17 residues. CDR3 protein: CASSLQRGRDYQETQYF. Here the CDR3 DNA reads TGTGCCAGCAGCTTACAACGCGGGAGGGATTACCAAGAGACCCAGTACTTC.

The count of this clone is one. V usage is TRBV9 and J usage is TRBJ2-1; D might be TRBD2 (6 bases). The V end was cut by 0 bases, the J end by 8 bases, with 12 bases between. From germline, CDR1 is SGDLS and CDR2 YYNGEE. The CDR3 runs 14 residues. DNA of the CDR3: TGTGCCAGCAGCGTAGGTAGCGGTCGGGATGAGCAGTTCTTC. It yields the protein CASSVGSGRDEQFF. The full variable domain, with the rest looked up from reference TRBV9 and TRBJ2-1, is DSGVTQTPKHLITATGQRVTLRCSPRSGDLSVYWYQQSLDQGLQFLIQYYNGEERAKGNILERFSAQQFPDLHSELNLSSLELGDSALYFCASSVGSGRDEQFFGPGTRLTVL.

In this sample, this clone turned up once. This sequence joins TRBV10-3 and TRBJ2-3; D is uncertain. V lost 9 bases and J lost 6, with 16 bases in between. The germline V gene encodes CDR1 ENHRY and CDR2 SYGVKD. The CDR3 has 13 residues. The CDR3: CAITDGVGDTQYF. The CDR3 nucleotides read TGTGCCATAACTGACGGAGTCGGGGATACGCAGTATTTT.